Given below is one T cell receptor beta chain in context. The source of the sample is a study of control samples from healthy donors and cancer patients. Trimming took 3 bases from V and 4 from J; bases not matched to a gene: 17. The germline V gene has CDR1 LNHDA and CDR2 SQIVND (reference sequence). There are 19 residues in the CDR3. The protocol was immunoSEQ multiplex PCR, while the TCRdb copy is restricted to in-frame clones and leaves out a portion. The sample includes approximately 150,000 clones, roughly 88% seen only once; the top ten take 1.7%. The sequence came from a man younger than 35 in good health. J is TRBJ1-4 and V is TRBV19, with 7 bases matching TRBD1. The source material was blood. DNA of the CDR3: TGTGCCAGTAGTATGTTTGGCCGGGGCAGGGGGACAATTAATGAAAAACTGTTTTTT. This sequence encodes CASSMFGRGRGTINEKLFF.